The clone carrying this TCR beta chain was seen many times. As yet, its antigen is unknown. This sample is part of a study of post-analysis software for immune sequencing data. The study's findings and limits: Controls had lower frequencies than patients of about 5 TRBV segments, which included TRBV5-6, TRBV5-1 and TRBV20-1.

V lost 5 bases to trimming and J lost 2 bases; unmatched junction nucleotides: 1. Germline V gene sequence: CDR1 ENHRY, CDR2 SYGVKD. This CDR3 contains 14 residues. TCR beta libraries were prepared from cDNA with unique molecular identifiers. TCRdb independently ran MiXCR on the PCR reads; one entry per CDR3 protein. The sample includes roughly 540,000 distinct CDR3 sequences, around a third seen only once; the top ten take around 5.9%. The sample consisted of blood. The chain has TRBV10-3 and TRBJ2-5; 11 positions agree with TRBD2. The clonotype comes from a girl aged 2 to 17 with multiple sclerosis. CDR3: CAISSSGGQETQYF. The CDR3 DNA sequence: TGTGCCATCAGTTCTAGCGGGGGGCAAGAGACCCAGTACTTC.